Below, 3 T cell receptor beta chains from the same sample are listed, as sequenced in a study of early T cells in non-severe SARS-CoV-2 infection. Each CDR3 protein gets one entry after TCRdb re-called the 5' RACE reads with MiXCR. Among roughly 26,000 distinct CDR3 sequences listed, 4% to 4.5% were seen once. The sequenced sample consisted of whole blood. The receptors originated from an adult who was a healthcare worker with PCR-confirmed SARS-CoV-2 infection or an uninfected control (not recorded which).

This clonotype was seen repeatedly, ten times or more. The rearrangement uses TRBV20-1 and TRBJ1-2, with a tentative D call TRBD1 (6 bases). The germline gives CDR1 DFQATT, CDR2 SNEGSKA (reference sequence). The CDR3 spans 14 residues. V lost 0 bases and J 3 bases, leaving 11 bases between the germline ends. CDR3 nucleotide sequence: TGCAGTGCTAGAGATTCGCAGGGGTACTATGGCTACACCTTC. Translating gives CSARDSQGYYGYTF.

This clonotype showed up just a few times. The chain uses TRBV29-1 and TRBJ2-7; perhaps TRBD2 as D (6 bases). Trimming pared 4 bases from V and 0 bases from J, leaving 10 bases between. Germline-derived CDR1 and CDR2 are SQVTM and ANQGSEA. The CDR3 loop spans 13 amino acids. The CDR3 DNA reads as TGCAGCGTTGCGCGGGGCGGCTCCTACGAGCAGTACTTC. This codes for CSVARGGSYEQYF.

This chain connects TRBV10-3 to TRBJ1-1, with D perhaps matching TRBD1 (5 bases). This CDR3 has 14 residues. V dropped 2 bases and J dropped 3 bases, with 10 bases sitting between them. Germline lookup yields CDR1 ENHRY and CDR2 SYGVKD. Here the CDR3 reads CAISERGVDTEAFF. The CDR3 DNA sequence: TGTGCCATCAGTGAGCGGGGGGTGGACACTGAAGCTTTCTTT.